Below, 21 T cell receptor beta chains from the same sample are listed, as sequenced in a study of blood T cells in healthy people across ages. It was with a sample-barcoded 5' primer and a J-beta primer mix that a second PCR of roughly 7 to 12 cycles was run. In TCRdb, the 5' RACE reads were re-called with MiXCR into one record per CDR3 protein. The repertoire holds about 580,000 distinct CDR3 sequences, with around half as singletons. Sequencing input: blood. The receptors stem from a man older than 75 in good health.

The V call is TRBV20-1, the J call TRBJ2-6, with D perhaps matching TRBD1 (5 bases). Between the trimmed V and J ends, which lost 3 bases and 0 bases, there was a span of 6 bases. Germline assignment: CDR1 DFQATT and CDR2 SNEGSKA (reference sequence). The length of the CDR3 is 14 residues. CDR3 bases: TGCAGTGCTAGTGGACACTCTGGGGCCAACGTCCTGACTTTC. This gives the protein CSASGHSGANVLTF.

The chain employs TRBV9 and TRBJ2-6; unclear D gene. CDR1 and CDR2 (germline): SGDLS, YYNGEE. The CDR3 extends over 14 amino acids. V dropped 4 bases and J dropped 3 bases, with 8 bases sitting between them. The chain's CDR3 is CASSPCVGANVLTF. The CDR3 DNA is TGTGCCAGCAGCCCTTGTGTTGGGGCCAACGTCCTGACTTTC.

The genes are TRBV12-3 or TRBV12-4 and TRBJ2-7, with 7 bases identical to TRBD2. Trimming took 3 bases from V and 4 from J; bases not matched to a gene: 6. This CDR3 contains 14 residues. CDR3 residues: CASSFKRGEYEQYF. The DNA of the CDR3 is TGTGCCAGCAGTTTTAAGCGGGGAGAGTACGAGCAGTACTTC.

The gene calls are TRBV28 and TRBJ1-2; maybe TRBD1 (6 bases). This CDR3 contains 15 residues. V was trimmed by 4 bases and J by 5 bases, leaving 17 bases between them. In germline, CDR1 is MDHEN, CDR2 SYDVKM. Here the CDR3 reads CASSSTGQTIYGYTF. In nucleotides, the CDR3 is TGTGCCAGCAGTTCCACCGGACAGACCATTTATGGCTACACCTTC.

This clonotype was seen only once. A junction boundary mismatches the germline segment, possibly from a read error. The chain has TRBV6-5 and TRBJ1-1; D ambiguous. CDR1 is MNHEY and CDR2 is SVGAGI in the germline V gene. The CDR3 is made up of 14 amino acids. The CDR3 is CASSYKATNTEPFF. In DNA form, the CDR3 reads TGCGCCAGCAGTTACAAGGCTACGAACACTGAACCTTTCTTT.

The genes are TRBV7-2 and TRBJ1-3, with a possible D match to TRBD1 (6 bases). This CDR3 is 15 amino acids long. Trimming left V 6 bases short and J 1 base short, with 13 bases between. Germline CDR1 and CDR2: SGHTA and FQGNSA. CDR3: CASSPGESSGNTIYF. DNA of the CDR3: TGTGCCAGCAGTCCAGGGGAAAGTTCTGGAAACACCATATATTTT.

The chain joins TRBV9 to TRBJ1-4; no definite D call. The CDR3 sequence is 16 residues long. CDR1 is SGDLS, CDR2 YYNGEE, per germline. Trimming removed 0 bases from V and 7 bases from J, with 16 bases in between. CDR3 DNA: TGTGCCAGCAGCGTAGGGGGAGAGACCATTGGTGAAAAACTGTTTTTT. It translates to CASSVGGETIGEKLFF.

This chain uses TRBV12-3 or TRBV12-4 with TRBJ1-1, with TRBD1 matching over 7 bases. CDR3 size: 14 residues. With V trimmed by 7 bases and J by 3 bases, 8 bases remained unmatched. CDR3 bases: TGTGCCAGCACCAGAGACAGGGAGGACACTGAAGCTTTCTTT. As protein: CASTRDREDTEAFF.

The rearrangement joins TRBV30 to TRBJ1-1; D remains unclear. Looked up from germline, CDR1 is GTSNPN and CDR2 is SVGIG (reference sequence). The CDR3 runs to 13 residues. Trimming pared 1 base from V and 7 bases from J, leaving 13 bases between. CDR3 sequence: CAWSGLVAVEAFF. CDR3 DNA: TGTGCCTGGAGTGGACTAGTCGCTGTTGAAGCTTTCTTT.

This rearrangement joins TRBV2 to TRBJ2-3; 7 nucleotides line up with TRBD1. With 6 bases clipped from V and 2 bases from J, the junction kept 8 bases outside the gene matches. The CDR3 contains 15 residues. Germline V CDR1 and CDR2: SNHLY, FYNNEI. CDR3 in DNA: TGTGCCAGCAGCGAACAGGGGCTATACACAGATACGCAGTATTTT. Residues: CASSEQGLYTDTQYF.

This clonotype appeared a few times. The genes are TRBV10-2 and TRBJ2-5; TRBD1 might be the D (5 bases). The CDR3 runs 14 residues. Per germline, CDR1 WSHSY and CDR2 SAAADI. V was shortened by 4 bases and J by 5 bases, with 14 bases between the two germline ends. The CDR3 nucleotides are TGCGCCAGCAGTGTTGCCAGGGCAACGGAGACCCAGTACTTC. It translates to CASSVARATETQYF.

The genes are TRBV7-9 and TRBJ1-2; D uncertain. The CDR3 extends over 13 amino acids. Looked up from germline, CDR1 is SEHNR and CDR2 is FQNEAQ (reference sequence). V gave up 8 bases and J gave up 0 bases, with 10 bases separating them. For the CDR3, the DNA is TGTGCCAGCTCTCCAGCTTCTAACTATGGCTACACCTTC. Protein sequence: CASSPASNYGYTF. Supplemented by reference TRBV7-9 and TRBJ1-2, the full variable domain reads DTGVSQNPRHKITKRGQNVTFRCDPISEHNRLYWYRQTLGQGPEFLTYFQNEAQLEKSRLLSDRFSAERPKGSFSTLEIQRTEQGDSAMYLCASSPASNYGYTFGSGTRLTVV.

This clonotype was picked up a small number of times. The chain is built from TRBV27 and TRBJ2-3; D ambiguous. This CDR3 region has 15 residues. Trimming took 4 bases from V and 0 from J, leaving 11 bases between them. In germline, CDR1 is MNHEY, CDR2 SMNVEV (reference sequence). The CDR3 DNA sequence: TGTGCCAGCAGTTCCAAGACCAGTAGCACAGATACGCAGTATTTT. Translation: CASSSKTSSTDTQYF.

This clonotype has a handful of counts. This sequence joins TRBV5-1 and TRBJ2-5, with a weak D call TRBD2 (5 bases). V lost 0 bases and J 12 bases, leaving 9 bases between the germline ends. The CDR3 has 11 residues. Germline values: CDR1 SGHRS, CDR2 YFSETQ. The CDR3 DNA sequence: TGCGCCAGCAGCTTGGATAGCGCTAAGTACTTC. This translates into CASSLDSAKYF.

This sequence joins TRBV27 and TRBJ2-7, with 10 bases fitting TRBD1. The CDR3 is 14 amino acids. J was trimmed by 3 bases and V by 3 bases; bases with no gene match: 2. CDR1 and CDR2 from the germline V gene are MNHEY and SMNVEV (reference sequence). This chain's CDR3 is CASSFGDRGYEQYF. DNA for the CDR3: TGTGCCAGCAGTTTCGGGGACAGGGGCTACGAGCAGTACTTC.

In this sample, this clonotype turned up a few times. This chain connects TRBV20-1 to TRBJ2-4; 9 positions agree with TRBD1. The DNA end is a closer match to TRBJ2-7, so the J assignment may be wrong. The CDR3 is 12 residues long. Germline V gene data show CDR1 as DFQATT and CDR2 as SNEGSKA (reference sequence). CDR3 residues: CSASTGGYEQYF. DNA for the CDR3: TGCAGTGCGTCGACAGGGGGCTACGAGCAGTACTTC.

The rearrangement joins TRBV5-1 to TRBJ2-3, with 8 positions matching TRBD2. The CDR3 extends over 13 amino acids. The germline V gene has CDR1 SGHRS and CDR2 YFSETQ. J was trimmed by 2 bases and V by 7 bases; bases with no gene match: 3. Written as DNA, the CDR3 is TGCGCCAGCGGAGCGGGGGCCACAGATACGCAGTATTTT. Its protein product is CASGAGATDTQYF.

This clonotype has a handful of counts. The V call is TRBV6-2 or TRBV6-3, the J call TRBJ1-4, with D unclear. CDR3 length equals 11 residues. Trimming took off 4 bases at V and 10 bases at J, with 7 bases between the two ends. Germline lookup yields CDR1 MNHEY and CDR2 SVGEGT. CDR3 region: CASSFDGKLFF. The CDR3 DNA follows: TGTGCCAGCAGTTTCGACGGAAAACTGTTTTTT.

This clonotype was counted only a few times. J is TRBJ1-5 and V is TRBV6-5; TRBD1 matches 9 bases. The trim removed 4 bases at V and 6 bases at J, leaving 7 bases unmatched. The germline V gene encodes CDR1 MNHEY and CDR2 SVGAGI. The CDR3 contains 15 residues. The CDR3 loop is CASSFTQGASQPQHF. The CDR3 DNA sequence: TGTGCCAGCAGTTTTACACAGGGGGCTAGTCAGCCCCAGCATTTT.

This clonotype has only a few counts. The chain combines TRBV4-3 with TRBJ2-7; D is perhaps TRBD2 (5 bases). V was clipped by 0 bases and J by 2 bases, with 11 bases between them. Germline assignment: CDR1 LGHNA and CDR2 YSLEER. This CDR3 has 15 amino acids. The CDR3 bases are TGCGCCAGCAGCCAAGATTACTCGGGGACCTACGAGCAGTACTTC. Translating it yields CASSQDYSGTYEQYF.

CDR3 sequence reads: CASSPRDRDTEAFF. CDR3 coding DNA: TGTGCCAGCAGTCCCCGGGACAGGGACACTGAAGCTTTCTTT. The J gene is TRBJ1-1, the V gene TRBV12-3 or TRBV12-4; TRBD1 agrees at 9 bases. The ends lost 5 bases at V and 3 bases at J; junction bases unmatched: 4. This CDR3 has 14 residues.